This T cell receptor (beta chain) derives from a study of human T cells and chemical hapten exposure. The wider study: Each patch test put 0.01% DPC on the upper back, and results were read at 6 days.

Trimming pared 2 bases from V and 0 bases from J, leaving 10 bases between. CDR1 is SGHTA and CDR2 is FQGNSA in the germline V gene. The CDR3 is 16 residues long. This clonotype was recorded at least ten times. Time point meaning: patch test 1, 2 weeks after DPC sensitization. Noted treatment: therapeutic diphenylcyclopropenone sensitization with weekly scalp DPC. TCRdb passed the RACE reads through MiXCR, listing each CDR3 protein once. This table holds roughly 360,000 distinct CDR3 sequences, roughly 5% found once. Sequencing used whole blood, obtained in connection with sensitization to the hapten diphenylcyclopropenone (DPC). The chain couples TRBV7-2 to TRBJ2-2, with D maybe TRBD2 (6 bases). The receptor comes from a woman aged 45-60 years with alopecia areata. Some clones in this sample may be carry-over from other donors' samples. The CDR3 loop is CASSLMGGTNTGELFF. The CDR3 DNA is TGTGCCAGCAGCTTAATGGGGGGAACGAACACCGGGGAGCTGTTTTTT.